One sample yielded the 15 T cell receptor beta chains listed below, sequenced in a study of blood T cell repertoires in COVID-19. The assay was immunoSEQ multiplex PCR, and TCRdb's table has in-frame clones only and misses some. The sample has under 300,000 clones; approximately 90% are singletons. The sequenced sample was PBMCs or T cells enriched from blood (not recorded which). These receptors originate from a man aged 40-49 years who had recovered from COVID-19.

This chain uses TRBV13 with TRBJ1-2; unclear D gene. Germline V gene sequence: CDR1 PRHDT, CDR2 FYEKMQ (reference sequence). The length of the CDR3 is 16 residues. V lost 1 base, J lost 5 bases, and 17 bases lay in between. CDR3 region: CASSLVYSQKPYGYTF. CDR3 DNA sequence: TGTGCCAGCAGCTTAGTCTATAGCCAGAAGCCTTATGGCTACACCTTC.

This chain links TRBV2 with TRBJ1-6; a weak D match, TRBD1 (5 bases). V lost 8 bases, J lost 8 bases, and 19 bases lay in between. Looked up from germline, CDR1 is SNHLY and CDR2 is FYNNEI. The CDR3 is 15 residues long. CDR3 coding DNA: TGTGCCAGCTGTCGAAGCAGGGTTGTGCATTCACCCCTCCACTTT. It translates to CASCRSRVVHSPLHF.

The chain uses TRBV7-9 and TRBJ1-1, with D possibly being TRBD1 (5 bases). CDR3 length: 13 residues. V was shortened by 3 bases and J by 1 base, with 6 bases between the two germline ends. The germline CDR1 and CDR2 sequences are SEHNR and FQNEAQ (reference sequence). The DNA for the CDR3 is TGTGCCAGCAGCTTTAGGGGGAACACTGAAGCTTTCTTT. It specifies CASSFRGNTEAFF.

CDR3 nucleotide sequence: TGTGCCAGCAGCGTAGGGGGAGGTGAGCAGTTCTTC. It is translated as CASSVGGGEQFF. J is TRBJ2-1 and V is TRBV9, with D possibly matching TRBD2 (6 bases). Germline CDR1 is SGDLS and CDR2 is YYNGEE. The CDR3 is 12 residues long. V dropped 0 bases and J dropped 9 bases, with 7 bases sitting between them.

The CDR3 sequence is CASSGGDRLYEQYF. The CDR3 DNA reads as TGTGCCAGCAGTGGCGGGGACCGCCTCTACGAGCAGTACTTC. The chain carries TRBV28 and TRBJ2-7, with D maybe TRBD2 (6 bases). Trimming stripped 5 bases from V and 3 bases from J, with 14 bases between. Germline loops: CDR1 MDHEN, CDR2 SYDVKM. This CDR3 spans 14 amino acids.

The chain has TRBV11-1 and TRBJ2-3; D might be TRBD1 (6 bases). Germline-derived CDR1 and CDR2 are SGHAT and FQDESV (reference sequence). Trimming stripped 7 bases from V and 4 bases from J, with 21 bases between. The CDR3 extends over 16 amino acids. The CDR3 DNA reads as TGTGCCAGCACCCCCACATTAGGGGGAGTTCCAGATACGCAGTATTTT. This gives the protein CASTPTLGGVPDTQYF.

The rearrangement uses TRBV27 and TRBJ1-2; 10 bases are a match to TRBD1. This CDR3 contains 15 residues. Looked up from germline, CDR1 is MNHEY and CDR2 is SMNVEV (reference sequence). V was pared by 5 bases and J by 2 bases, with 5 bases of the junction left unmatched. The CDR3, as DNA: TGTGCCAGCAGTCCCGGGGGACAGGGGAACTATGGCTACACCTTC. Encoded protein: CASSPGGQGNYGYTF.

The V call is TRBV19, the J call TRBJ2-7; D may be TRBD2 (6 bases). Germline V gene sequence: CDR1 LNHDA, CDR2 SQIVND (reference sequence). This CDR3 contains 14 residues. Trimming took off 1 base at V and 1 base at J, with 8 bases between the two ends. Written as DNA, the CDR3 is TGTGCCAGTAGTATAGGCGGGACGTCCTACGAGCAGTACTTC. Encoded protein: CASSIGGTSYEQYF.

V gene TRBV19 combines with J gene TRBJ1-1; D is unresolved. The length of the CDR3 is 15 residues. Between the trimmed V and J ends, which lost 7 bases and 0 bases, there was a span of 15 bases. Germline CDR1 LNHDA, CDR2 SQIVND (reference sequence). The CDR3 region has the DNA TGTGCCAGTAACTCGCGGCGCCCATTGAACACTGAAGCTTTCTTT. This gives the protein CASNSRRPLNTEAFF.

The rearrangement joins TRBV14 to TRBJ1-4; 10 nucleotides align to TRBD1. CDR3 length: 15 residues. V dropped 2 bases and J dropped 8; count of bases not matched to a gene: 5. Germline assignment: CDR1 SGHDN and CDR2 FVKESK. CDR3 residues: CASSQWTGGREKLFF. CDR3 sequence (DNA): TGTGCCAGCAGCCAATGGACAGGGGGTCGAGAAAAACTGTTTTTT.

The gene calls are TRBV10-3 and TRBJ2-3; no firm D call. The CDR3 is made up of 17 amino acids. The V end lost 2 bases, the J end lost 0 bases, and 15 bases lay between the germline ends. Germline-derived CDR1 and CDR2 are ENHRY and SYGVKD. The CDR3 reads CAISELYTESSTDTQYF. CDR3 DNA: TGTGCCATCAGTGAGCTATATACAGAATCTAGCACAGATACGCAGTATTTT.

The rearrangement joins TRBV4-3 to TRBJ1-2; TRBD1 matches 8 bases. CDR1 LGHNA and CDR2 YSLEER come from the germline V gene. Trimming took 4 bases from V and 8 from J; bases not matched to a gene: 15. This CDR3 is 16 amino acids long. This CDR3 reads CASSRWDRKIPGGYTF. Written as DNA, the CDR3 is TGCGCCAGCAGCCGATGGGACAGGAAGATTCCGGGGGGCTACACCTTC.

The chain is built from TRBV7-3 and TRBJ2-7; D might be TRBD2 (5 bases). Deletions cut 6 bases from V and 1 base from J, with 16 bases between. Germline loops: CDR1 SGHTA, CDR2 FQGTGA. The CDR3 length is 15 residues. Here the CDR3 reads CASSPNPGGSYEQYF. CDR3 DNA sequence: TGTGCCAGCAGTCCTAATCCTGGAGGTTCCTACGAGCAGTACTTC.

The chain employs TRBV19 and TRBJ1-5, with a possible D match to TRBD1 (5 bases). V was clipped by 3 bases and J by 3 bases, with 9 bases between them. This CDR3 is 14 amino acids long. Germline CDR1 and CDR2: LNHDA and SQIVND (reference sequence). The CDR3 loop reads CASSMRRDNQPQHF. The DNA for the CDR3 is TGTGCCAGTAGTATGCGCAGGGACAATCAGCCCCAGCATTTT.

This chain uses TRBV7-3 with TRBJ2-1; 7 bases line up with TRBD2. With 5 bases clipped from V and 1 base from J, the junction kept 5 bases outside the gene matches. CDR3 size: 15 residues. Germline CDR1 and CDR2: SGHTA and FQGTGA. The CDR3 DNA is TGTGCCAGCAGCCCCGGACTAGTGTCCTACAATGAGCAGTTCTTC. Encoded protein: CASSPGLVSYNEQFF. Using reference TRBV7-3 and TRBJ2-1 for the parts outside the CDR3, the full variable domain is GAGVSQTPSNKVTEKGKYVELRCDPISGHTALYWYRQSLGQGPEFLIYFQGTGAADDSGLPNDRFFAVRPEGSVSTLKIQRTERGDSAVYLCASSPGLVSYNEQFFGPGTRLTVL.